Listed here is a single T cell receptor beta chain. TCRdb's table, derived via immunoSEQ multiplex PCR, lists solely in-frame clones and lacks some. This table has about 160,000 clones, roughly 93% appearing once. This sample is drawn from a study of control samples from healthy donors and cancer patients. This CDR3 spans 14 amino acids. V shed 6 bases and J shed 2 bases, with 12 bases lying between them. In germline, CDR1 is ENHRY, CDR2 SYGVKD. J is TRBJ2-3 and V is TRBV10-3; D is perhaps TRBD1 (6 bases). The sample consisted of blood. This TCR was sampled from a woman aged 60-75 years in good health. The CDR3 DNA sequence: TGTGCCATCAGCCGACAGGAGAACACAGATACGCAGTATTTT. As protein: CAISRQENTDTQYF.